What follows are 11 T cell receptor beta chains derived from one specimen sequenced in a study of a mutant IDH1 vaccine in newly diagnosed glioma. This sample's time point: baseline, week 1 (first vaccination visit). Indicated treatment: pre-vaccination baseline after standard-of-care therapy. Repertoires were generated with immunoSEQ multiplex PCR, while TCRdb's copy carries only in-frame clones and drops some. This table has tens of thousands of clones, 70% to 90% appearing once. The starting material was PBMCs, obtained from a glioma patient treated with radiotherapy, temozolomide or both. These receptors were taken from a man aged 18 to 35 with glioma.

The CDR3 DNA is TGTGCCAGCAGCTTAGGGGGTGCATCCGGGGAGCTGTTTTTT. Protein product: CASSLGGASGELFF. V and J are TRBV7-2 and TRBJ2-2; D gene uncertain. V was pared by 1 base and J by 6 bases, with 9 bases between. This CDR3 contains 14 residues. Germline V gives CDR1 SGHTA, CDR2 FQGNSA.

CDR3 residues: CASSVEGSGALGYTF. The CDR3, as DNA: TGTGCCAGCAGCGTAGAGGGAAGCGGGGCTCTCGGCTACACCTTC. This chain links TRBV9 with TRBJ1-2; TRBD1 is a possible D gene (5 bases). Germline V lookup: CDR1 SGDLS, CDR2 YYNGEE. V lost 0 bases and J 8 bases, leaving 17 bases between the germline ends. CDR3 size: 15 residues.

This clone has more than one count but fewer than ten. Different DNA sequences within this sample yield the same CDR3. This chain uses TRBV4-3 with TRBJ1-3; 8 bases align to TRBD1. The CDR3 spans 15 residues. Losses at the gene ends were 6 bases for V and 3 bases for J; bases not matched to a gene: 7. Germline V gene sequence: CDR1 LGHNA, CDR2 YSLEER. This CDR3 reads CASSPDRGYGNTIYF. For the CDR3, the DNA is TGCGCCAGCAGTCCCGACAGGGGTTATGGAAACACCATATATTTT.

This chain connects TRBV19 to TRBJ1-1, with D unclear. Trimming removed 4 bases at V and 3 bases at J, with 12 bases between. Germline CDR1 reads LNHDA; CDR2 reads SQIVND (reference sequence). The CDR3 loop spans 14 amino acids. The CDR3 coding sequence is TGTGCCAGTAGTACCGTAGGCGGGGACACTGAAGCTTTCTTT. It translates to CASSTVGGDTEAFF.

The rearrangement uses TRBV27 and TRBJ2-5; D gene unclear. Trimming pared 3 bases from V and 0 bases from J, leaving 11 bases between. The CDR3 runs to 15 residues. The germline V gene encodes CDR1 MNHEY and CDR2 SMNVEV (reference sequence). As DNA, the CDR3 is TGTGCCAGCAGTTTTGGTTTCGGAAACCAAGAGACCCAGTACTTC. Its protein is CASSFGFGNQETQYF.

This chain links TRBV19 with TRBJ1-5, with D hard to call. Germline V CDR1 and CDR2: LNHDA, SQIVND (reference sequence). The CDR3 sequence is 14 residues long. V was shortened by 3 bases and J by 9 bases, with 15 bases between the two germline ends. The CDR3: CASSISDGEMPQHF. CDR3 coding DNA: TGTGCCAGTAGTATCTCTGACGGGGAGATGCCCCAGCATTTT.

This clone was seen once. The chain couples TRBV30 to TRBJ2-7; TRBD2 agrees at 7 bases. Germline CDR1 GTSNPN, CDR2 SVGIG (reference sequence). The V segment lost 1 base and the J segment 2 bases; nucleotides outside the gene matches: 2. CDR3 size: 13 residues. The CDR3 nucleotides read TGTGCCTGGAGTGGAGCGGGGACCTACGAGCAGTACTTC. It specifies CAWSGAGTYEQYF.

This rearrangement joins TRBV4-3 to TRBJ1-2, with no clear D. Germline loops: CDR1 LGHNA, CDR2 YSLEER. Trimming left V 0 bases short and J 2 bases short, with 13 bases between. The CDR3 spans 16 residues. CDR3 residues: CASSQDFATGNYGYTF. CDR3 sequence (DNA): TGCGCCAGCAGCCAAGATTTTGCGACGGGGAACTATGGCTACACCTTC.

CDR3 region: CASRAVVLNEKLFF. As DNA, the CDR3 is TGTGCCAGCAGAGCCGTGGTCCTCAATGAAAAACTGTTTTTT. The chain recombines TRBV6-5 with TRBJ1-4; D gene uncertain. V gave up 6 bases and J gave up 5 bases, with 13 bases separating them. This CDR3 spans 14 amino acids. Germline values: CDR1 MNHEY, CDR2 SVGAGI.

The genes are TRBV4-2 and TRBJ1-6; TRBD1 agrees at 9 bases. CDR1 LGHNA and CDR2 YNFKEQ come from the germline V gene. The CDR3 consists of 16 residues. The junction had 6 bases not matched to a gene; V was cut back by 0 bases and J by 9 bases. CDR3 DNA: TGTGCCAGCAGCCAAGATCTAAGGACAGGGGCTTCACCCCTCCACTTT. Its translation: CASSQDLRTGASPLHF.

CDR3 loop: CAWSPGNNEQFF. The CDR3 coding sequence is TGTGCCTGGAGTCCGGGAAACAATGAGCAGTTCTTC. The rearrangement uses TRBV30 and TRBJ2-1; D is possibly TRBD2 (5 bases). Germline V gives CDR1 GTSNPN, CDR2 SVGIG (reference sequence). Trimming took 2 bases from V and 5 from J, leaving 7 bases between them. There are 12 residues in the CDR3. The complete variable domain, with remaining parts taken from reference TRBV30 and TRBJ2-1, reads SQTIHQWPATLVQPVGSPLSLECTVEGTSNPNLYWYRQAAGRGLQLLFYSVGIGQISSEVPQNLSASRPQDRQFILSSKKLLLSDSGFYLCAWSPGNNEQFFGPGTRLTVL.